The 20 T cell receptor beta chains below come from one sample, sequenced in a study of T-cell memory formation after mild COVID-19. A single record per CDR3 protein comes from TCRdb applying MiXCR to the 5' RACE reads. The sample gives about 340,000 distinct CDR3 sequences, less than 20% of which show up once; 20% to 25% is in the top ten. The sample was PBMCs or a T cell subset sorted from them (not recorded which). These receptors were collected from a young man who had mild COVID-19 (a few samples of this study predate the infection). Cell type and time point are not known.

The CDR3 bases are TGTGCCAGCAGCTGGCAGGCTCCCCCGCAGTATTTT. Residues: CASSWQAPPQYF. The rearrangement joins TRBV7-2 to TRBJ2-3; the D is unclear. V was cut by 4 bases and J by 10 bases, with 12 bases left in between. The germline V gene has CDR1 SGHTA and CDR2 FQGNSA. The CDR3 contains 12 residues.

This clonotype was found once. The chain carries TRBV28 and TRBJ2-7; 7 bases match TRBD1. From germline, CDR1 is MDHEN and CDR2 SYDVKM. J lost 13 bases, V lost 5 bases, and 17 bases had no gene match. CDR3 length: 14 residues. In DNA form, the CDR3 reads TGTGCCAGCAGTCCTCCCTTGGCACAGGGGTTAGCATACTTC. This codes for CASSPPLAQGLAYF.

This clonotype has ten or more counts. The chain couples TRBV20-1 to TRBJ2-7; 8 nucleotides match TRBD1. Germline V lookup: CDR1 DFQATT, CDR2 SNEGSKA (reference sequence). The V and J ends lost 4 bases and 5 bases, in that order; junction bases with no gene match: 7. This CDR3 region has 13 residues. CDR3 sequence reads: CSAKGQGLDEQYV. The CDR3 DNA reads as TGCAGTGCTAAAGGACAGGGCCTAGACGAGCAGTACGTC.

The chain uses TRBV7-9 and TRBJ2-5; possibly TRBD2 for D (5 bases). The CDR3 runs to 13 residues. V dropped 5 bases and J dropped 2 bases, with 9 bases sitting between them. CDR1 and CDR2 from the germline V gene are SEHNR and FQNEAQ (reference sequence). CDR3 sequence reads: CASSILVQETQYF. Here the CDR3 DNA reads TGTGCCAGCAGCATACTAGTACAAGAGACCCAGTACTTC.

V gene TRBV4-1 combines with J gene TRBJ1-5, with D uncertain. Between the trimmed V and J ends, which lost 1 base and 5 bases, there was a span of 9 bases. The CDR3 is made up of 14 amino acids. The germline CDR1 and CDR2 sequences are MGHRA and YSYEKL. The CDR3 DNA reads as TGCGCCAGCAGCCAAGGGGTAGGCCATCAGCCCCAGCATTTT. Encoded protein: CASSQGVGHQPQHF.

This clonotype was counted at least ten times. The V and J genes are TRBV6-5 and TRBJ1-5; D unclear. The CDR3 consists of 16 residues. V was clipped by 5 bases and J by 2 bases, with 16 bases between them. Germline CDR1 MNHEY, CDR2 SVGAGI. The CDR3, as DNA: TGTGCCAGCAGTCCGCGGACGAACCTGGGCAATCAGCCCCAGCATTTT. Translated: CASSPRTNLGNQPQHF.

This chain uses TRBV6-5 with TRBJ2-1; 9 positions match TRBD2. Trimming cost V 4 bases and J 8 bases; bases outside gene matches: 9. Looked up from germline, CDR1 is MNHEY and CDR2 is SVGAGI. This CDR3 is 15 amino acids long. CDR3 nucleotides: TGTGCCAGCAGTTGGACCGGGACTAGCCCCCATGAGCAGTTCTTC. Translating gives CASSWTGTSPHEQFF.

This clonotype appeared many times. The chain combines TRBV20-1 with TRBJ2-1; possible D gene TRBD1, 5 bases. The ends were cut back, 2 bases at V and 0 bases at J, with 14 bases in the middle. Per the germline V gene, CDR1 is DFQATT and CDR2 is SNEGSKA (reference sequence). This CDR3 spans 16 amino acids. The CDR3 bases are TGCAGTGCTAGACTCAGACAGTCCAGCTCCTACAATGAGCAGTTCTTC. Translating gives CSARLRQSSSYNEQFF.

CDR3: CASKWENYGYTF. CDR3 sequence (DNA): TGTGCCAGCAAGTGGGAAAACTATGGCTACACCTTC. The chain joins TRBV6-1 to TRBJ1-2; no reliable D call. Germline loops: CDR1 MNHNS, CDR2 SASEGT. The CDR3 sequence is 12 residues long. V was trimmed by 7 bases and J by 2 bases, leaving 8 bases between them.

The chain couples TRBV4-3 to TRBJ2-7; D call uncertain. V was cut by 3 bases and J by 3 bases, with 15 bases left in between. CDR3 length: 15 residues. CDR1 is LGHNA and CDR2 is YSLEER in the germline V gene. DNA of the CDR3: TGCGCCAGCAGCCAGGGAAAAGGGCCTAACTACGAGCAGTACTTC. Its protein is CASSQGKGPNYEQYF.

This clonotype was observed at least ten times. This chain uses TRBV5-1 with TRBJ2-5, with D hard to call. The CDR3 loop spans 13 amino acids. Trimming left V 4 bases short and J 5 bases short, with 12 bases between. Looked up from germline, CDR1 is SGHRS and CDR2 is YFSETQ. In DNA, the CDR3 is TGCGCCAGCAGCAGAGTTCCGAGGGAGACCCAGTACTTC. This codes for CASSRVPRETQYF.

The chain's CDR3 is CASSSDRENEQFF. The CDR3 DNA follows: TGTGCCAGCAGCTCAGACAGGGAGAATGAGCAGTTCTTC. The gene calls are TRBV7-2 and TRBJ2-1; 7 bases fit TRBD1. The CDR3 covers 13 residues. Germline V gene data show CDR1 as SGHTA and CDR2 as FQGNSA. V was pared by 4 bases and J by 7 bases, with 4 bases of the junction left unmatched.

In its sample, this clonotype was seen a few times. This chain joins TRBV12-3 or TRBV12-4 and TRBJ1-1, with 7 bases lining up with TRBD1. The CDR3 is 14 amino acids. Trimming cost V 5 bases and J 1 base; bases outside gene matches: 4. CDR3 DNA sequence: TGTGCCAGCAGTCTCAGGGGGGCGAACACTGAAGCTTTCTTT. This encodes CASSLRGANTEAFF.

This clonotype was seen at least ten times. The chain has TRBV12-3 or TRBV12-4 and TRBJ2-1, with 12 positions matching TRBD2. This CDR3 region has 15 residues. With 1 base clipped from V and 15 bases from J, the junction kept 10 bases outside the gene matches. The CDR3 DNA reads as TGTGCCAGCAGTTTAGGGAGACTAGCGGGGGACTATCGGTTCTTC. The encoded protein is CASSLGRLAGDYRFF.

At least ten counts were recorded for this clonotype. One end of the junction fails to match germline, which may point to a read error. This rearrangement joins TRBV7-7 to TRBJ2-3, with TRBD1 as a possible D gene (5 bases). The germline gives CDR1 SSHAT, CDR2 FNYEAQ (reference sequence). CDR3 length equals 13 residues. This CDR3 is CASSSDIRDTQYF. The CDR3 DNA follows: TGTGCTAGCAGCTCGGACATCAGGGATACGCAGTATTTT. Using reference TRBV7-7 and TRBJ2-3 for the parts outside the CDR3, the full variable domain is GAGVSQSPRYKVTKRGQDVTLRCDPISSHATLYWYQQALGQGPEFLTYFNYEAQPDKSGLPSDRFSAERPEGSISTLTIQRTEQRDSAMYRCASSSDIRDTQYFGPGTRLTVL.

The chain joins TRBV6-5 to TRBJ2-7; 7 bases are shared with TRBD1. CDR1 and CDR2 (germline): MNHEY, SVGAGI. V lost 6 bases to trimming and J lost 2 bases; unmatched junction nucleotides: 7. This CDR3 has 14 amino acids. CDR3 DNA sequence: TGTGCCAGCAGCCACTCTGGGACAGCCTACGAGCAGTACTTC. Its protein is CASSHSGTAYEQYF.

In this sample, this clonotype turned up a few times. DNA for the CDR3: TGTGCCACCGCGGCGGGGGGGCCAAGGGAGACCCAGTACTTC. This gives the protein CATAAGGPRETQYF. V and J are TRBV7-2 and TRBJ2-5, with TRBD2 identical over 9 bases. CDR1 and CDR2 (germline): SGHTA, FQGNSA. The V segment lost 10 bases and the J segment 5 bases; nucleotides outside the gene matches: 11. The CDR3 is 14 amino acids.

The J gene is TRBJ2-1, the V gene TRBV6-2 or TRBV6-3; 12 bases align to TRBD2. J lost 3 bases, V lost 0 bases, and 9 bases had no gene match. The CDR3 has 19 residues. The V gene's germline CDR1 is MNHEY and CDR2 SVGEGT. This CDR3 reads CASSYSPASGGGDYNEQFF. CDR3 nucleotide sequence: TGTGCCAGCAGTTACTCCCCTGCTAGCGGGGGGGGAGACTACAATGAGCAGTTCTTC.

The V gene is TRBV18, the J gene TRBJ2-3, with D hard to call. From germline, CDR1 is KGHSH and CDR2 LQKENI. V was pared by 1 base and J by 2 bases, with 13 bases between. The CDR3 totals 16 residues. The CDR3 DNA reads TGTGCCAGCTCACCACGGCAGGTCGGGTTCACAGATACGCAGTATTTT. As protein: CASSPRQVGFTDTQYF.

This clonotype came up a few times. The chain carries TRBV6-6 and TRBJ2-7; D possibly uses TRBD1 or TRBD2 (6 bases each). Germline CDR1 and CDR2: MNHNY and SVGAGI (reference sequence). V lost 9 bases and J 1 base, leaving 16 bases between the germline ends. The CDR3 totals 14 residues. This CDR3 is CARTEGGSSYEQYF. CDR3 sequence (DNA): TGTGCCAGGACCGAGGGGGGCTCTTCCTACGAGCAGTACTTC.